Listed below are T cell receptor beta chains from one sample, sequenced in a study of T cells in tuberculosis. TCRdb's table, derived via immunoSEQ multiplex PCR, lists solely in-frame clones and lacks some. The data contain some 49,000 clones, about 96% of them singletons. This material consisted of PBMCs, taken at tuberculosis diagnosis. These receptors all stem from an adult with tuberculosis. Both conserved end residues are part of each CDR3. The D gene is left open where the match is weak. Where a row states a size, it is once, few, many or the class of an expanded clone; other rows omit it.

J gene	V gene	D gene	clone size	CDR3 protein	CDR3 DNA
TRBJ2-7	TRBV28	-	-	CATRERISSYEQYF	TGTGCCACCAGGGAGCGGATCAGCTCCTACGAGCAGTACTTC
TRBJ1-2	TRBV5-6	TRBD1	-	CASSLGGTGNHYGYTF	TGTGCCAGCAGCTTGGGGGGGACAGGGAACCACTATGGCTACACCTTC
TRBJ2-1	TRBV18	TRBD2	-	CASSPGLASNEQFF	TGTGCCAGCTCACCTGGACTAGCGAGTAATGAGCAGTTCTTC
TRBJ2-7	TRBV28	TRBD2	-	CASSFTSGSKYEQYF	TGTGCCAGCAGTTTCACCAGCGGGAGTAAGTACGAGCAGTACTTC
TRBJ2-1	TRBV14	TRBD2	-	CASSQGLAVIYNEQFF	TGTGCCAGCAGCCAAGGACTAGCGGTGATTTACAATGAGCAGTTCTTC
TRBJ1-3	TRBV7-2	-	-	CASSLLRLRDTIYF	TGTGCCAGCAGCTTACTCCGGTTGCGGGACACCATATATTTT
TRBJ1-2	TRBV4-3	TRBD1	-	CASSPPDRGQGGYTF	TGCGCCAGCAGCCCTCCCGACAGGGGGCAAGGTGGCTACACCTTC
TRBJ1-1	TRBV19	-	-	CASSIVQANTEAFF	TGTGCCAGTAGTATAGTTCAGGCCAACACTGAAGCTTTCTTT
TRBJ2-7	TRBV30	-	-	CAWSYRDEQYF	TGTGCCTGGAGTTACCGGGACGAGCAGTACTTC
TRBJ1-4	TRBV7-9	-	-	CASSPLGRNEEKLFF	TGTGCCAGCAGCCCCCTCGGCAGGAATGAGGAAAAACTGTTTTTT
TRBJ1-5	TRBV30	-	-	CAWSVSARRGPQHF	TGTGCCTGGAGTGTGTCGGCCCGAAGGGGGCCCCAGCATTTT
TRBJ1-2	TRBV7-2	-	-	CASSLRQGYGYTF	TGTGCCAGCAGCTTACGGCAGGGCTATGGCTACACCTTC
TRBJ2-7	TRBV19	-	-	CASSIGGSPSYEQYF	TGTGCCAGCTCGATCGGGGGATCACCTTCCTACGAGCAGTACTTC
TRBJ2-7	TRBV27	TRBD1	-	CASSLQGANYEQYF	TGTGCCAGCAGTTTACAGGGGGCAAACTACGAGCAGTACTTC
TRBJ2-7	TRBV29-1	TRBD2	-	CSVLLAPEQYF	TGCAGCGTCCTACTAGCGCCCGAGCAGTACTTC
TRBJ2-3	TRBV4-1	TRBD2	-	CASSSPQGGGRAADTQYF	TGCGCCAGCAGCAGCCCGCAGGGTGGCGGGAGGGCCGCAGATACGCAGTATTTT
TRBJ2-3	TRBV7-7	TRBD1	-	CASSLGTGATDTQYF	TGTGCTAGCAGCTTGGGGACAGGGGCCACAGATACGCAGTATTTT
TRBJ1-1	TRBV6-6	-	-	CASSYQSRGGTEAFF	TGTGCCAGCAGTTACCAGAGCAGGGGCGGGACTGAAGCTTTCTTT
TRBJ2-5	TRBV10-2	-	-	CASTAQLALQETQYF	TGCGCCAGCACCGCGCAGCTAGCGCTCCAAGAGACCCAGTACTTC
TRBJ2-5	TRBV7-9	TRBD1	-	CASSLDRGRGETQYF	TGTGCCAGCAGCTTGGACAGGGGGCGCGGGGAGACCCAGTACTTC
TRBJ2-3	TRBV20-1	-	few	CGSTLTDTQYF	TGCGGTAGCACTCTCACAGATACGCAGTATTTT
TRBJ2-1	TRBV7-9	TRBD1	-	CASSSDRGKDYEQFF	TGTGCCAGCAGCTCCGACAGGGGCAAGGATTATGAGCAGTTCTTC
TRBJ2-7	TRBV14	-	-	CASSQSPYEQYF	TGTGCCAGCAGCCAAAGCCCCTACGAGCAGTACTTC
TRBJ2-7	TRBV7-2	TRBD2	-	CASKKGSGNWDEQYF	TGTGCCAGCAAGAAAGGTAGCGGGAACTGGGACGAGCAGTACTTC
TRBJ1-5	TRBV14	-	-	CASSPDNNQPQHF	TGTGCCAGCAGCCCCGACAATAATCAGCCCCAGCATTTT
TRBJ2-2	TRBV18	TRBD1	-	CASSPLRTGGDTGELFF	TGTGCCAGCTCACCGCTCCGGACAGGGGGGGACACCGGGGAGCTGTTTTTT
TRBJ2-7	TRBV5-5	-	-	CASSLWGLEQYF	TGTGCCAGCAGCTTGTGGGGACTCGAGCAGTACTTC
TRBJ1-2	TRBV27	TRBD1	-	CASSFTTGVEGYTF	TGTGCCAGCAGTTTCACGACAGGGGTGGAAGGCTACACCTTC
TRBJ2-7	TRBV4-1	TRBD1	-	CASSPGPGQGIYEQYF	TGCGCCAGCAGCCCAGGACCGGGACAGGGGATCTACGAGCAGTACTTC
TRBJ2-1	TRBV4-3	-	-	CASSQEIGGYNEQFF	TGCGCCAGCAGCCAAGAGATCGGCGGCTACAATGAGCAGTTCTTC
TRBJ2-7	TRBV28	-	-	CAGGTIYEQYF	TGTGCCGGGGGGACCATCTACGAGCAGTACTTC
TRBJ2-5	TRBV11-3	-	-	CASSSRDGPQETQYF	TGTGCCAGCAGCTCGCGGGACGGACCCCAAGAGACCCAGTACTTC
TRBJ1-4	TRBV7-6	-	-	CASSLGLTTNEKLFF	TGTGCCAGCAGCTTAGGCCTAACAACTAATGAAAAACTGTTTTTT
TRBJ2-7	TRBV7-9	TRBD1	-	CASSNRDSTYEQYF	TGTGCCAGCAGCAACCGGGACAGTACTTACGAGCAGTACTTC
TRBJ1-5	TRBV11-2	TRBD1	-	CASSSQGGNQPQHF	TGTGCCAGCAGCTCGCAGGGGGGCAATCAGCCCCAGCATTTT
TRBJ1-6	TRBV30	TRBD1	-	CAWNPGQGSPLHF	TGTGCCTGGAACCCGGGACAGGGTTCACCCCTCCACTTT
TRBJ2-3	TRBV2	TRBD1	-	CASRGTGADTQYF	TGTGCCAGCAGGGGGACAGGGGCAGATACGCAGTATTTT